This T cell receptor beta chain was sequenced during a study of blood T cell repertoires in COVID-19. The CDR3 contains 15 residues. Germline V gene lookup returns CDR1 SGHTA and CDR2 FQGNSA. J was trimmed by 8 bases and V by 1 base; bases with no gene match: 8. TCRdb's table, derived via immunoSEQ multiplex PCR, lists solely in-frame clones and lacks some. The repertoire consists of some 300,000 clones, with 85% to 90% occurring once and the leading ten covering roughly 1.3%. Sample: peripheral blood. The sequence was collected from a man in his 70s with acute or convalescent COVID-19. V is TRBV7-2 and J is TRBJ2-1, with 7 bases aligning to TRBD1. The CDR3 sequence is CASSLVEGAWDEQFF. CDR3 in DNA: TGTGCCAGCAGCTTAGTCGAGGGGGCCTGGGATGAGCAGTTCTTC.